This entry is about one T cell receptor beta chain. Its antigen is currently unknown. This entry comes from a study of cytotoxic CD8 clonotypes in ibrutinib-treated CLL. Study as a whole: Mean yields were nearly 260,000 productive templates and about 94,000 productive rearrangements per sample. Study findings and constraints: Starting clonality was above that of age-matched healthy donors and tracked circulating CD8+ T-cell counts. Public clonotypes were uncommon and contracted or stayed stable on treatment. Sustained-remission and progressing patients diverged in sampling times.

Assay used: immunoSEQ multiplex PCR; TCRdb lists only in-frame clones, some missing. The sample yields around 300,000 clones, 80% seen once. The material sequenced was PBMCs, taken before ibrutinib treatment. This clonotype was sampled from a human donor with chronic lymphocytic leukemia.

The CDR3 reads CASSFSGIVTNEQFF. The CDR3 nucleotides read TGTGCCAGTAGTTTTAGCGGGATAGTAACTAATGAGCAGTTCTTC. The genes are TRBV19 and TRBJ2-1, with 8 bases matching TRBD2. The CDR3 is 15 amino acids. Germline V gene lookup returns CDR1 LNHDA and CDR2 SQIVND (reference sequence). With V trimmed by 5 bases and J by 7 bases, 10 bases remained unmatched.